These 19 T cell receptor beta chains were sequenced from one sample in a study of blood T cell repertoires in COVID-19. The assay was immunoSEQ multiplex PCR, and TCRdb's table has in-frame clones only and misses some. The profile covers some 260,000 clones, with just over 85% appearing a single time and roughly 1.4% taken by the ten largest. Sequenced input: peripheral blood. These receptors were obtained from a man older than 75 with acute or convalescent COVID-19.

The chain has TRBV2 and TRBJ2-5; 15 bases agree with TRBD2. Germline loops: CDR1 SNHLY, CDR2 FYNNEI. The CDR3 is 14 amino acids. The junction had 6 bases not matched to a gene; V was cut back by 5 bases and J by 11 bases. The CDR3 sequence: CASSYLGLAGGQYF. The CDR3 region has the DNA TGTGCCAGCAGTTACCTGGGACTAGCGGGGGGTCAGTACTTC. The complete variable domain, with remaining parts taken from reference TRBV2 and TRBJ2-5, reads EPEVTQTPSHQVTQMGQEVILRCVPISNHLYFYWYRQILGQKVEFLVSFYNNEISEKSEIFDDQFSVERPDGSNFTLKIRSTKLEDSAMYFCASSYLGLAGGQYFGPGTRLLVL.

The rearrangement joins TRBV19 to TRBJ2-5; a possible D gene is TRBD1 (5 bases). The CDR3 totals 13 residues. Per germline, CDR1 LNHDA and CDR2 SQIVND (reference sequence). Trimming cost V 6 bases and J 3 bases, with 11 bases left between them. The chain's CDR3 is CASSGDREETQYF. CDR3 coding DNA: TGTGCCAGTAGCGGAGACAGAGAAGAGACCCAGTACTTC.

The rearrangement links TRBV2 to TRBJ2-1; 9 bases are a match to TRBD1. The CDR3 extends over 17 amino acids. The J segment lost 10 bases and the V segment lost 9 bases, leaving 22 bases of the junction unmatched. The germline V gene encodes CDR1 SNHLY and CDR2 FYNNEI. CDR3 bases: TGTGCCAGTAGGTTAAAGATACAGGGGGCAATGAGAGACGAGCAGTTCTTC. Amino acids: CASRLKIQGAMRDEQFF.

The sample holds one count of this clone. The CDR3 sequence: CASSLSSGSYNEQFF. CDR3 sequence (DNA): TGTGCCAGCAGCCTCTCTAGCGGGAGCTACAATGAGCAGTTCTTC. The V and J genes are TRBV7-3 and TRBJ2-1; 10 bases fit TRBD2. This CDR3 comprises 15 residues. V lost 5 bases, J lost 3 bases, and 4 bases stayed unmatched. Looked up from germline, CDR1 is SGHTA and CDR2 is FQGTGA.

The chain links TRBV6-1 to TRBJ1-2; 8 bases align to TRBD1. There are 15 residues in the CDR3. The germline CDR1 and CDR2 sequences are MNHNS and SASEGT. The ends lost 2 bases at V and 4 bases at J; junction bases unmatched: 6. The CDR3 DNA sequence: TGTGCCAGCAGTGAAACCGGACAGGGTCTCTATGGCTACACCTTC. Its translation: CASSETGQGLYGYTF.

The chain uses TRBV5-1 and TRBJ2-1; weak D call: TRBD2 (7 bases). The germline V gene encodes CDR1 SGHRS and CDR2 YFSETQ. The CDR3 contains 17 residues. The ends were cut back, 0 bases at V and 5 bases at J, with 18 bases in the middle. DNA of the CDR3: TGCGCCAGCAGCTTGGTCTTGTGGGGGGGCTCTAACAATGAGCAGTTCTTC. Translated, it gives CASSLVLWGGSNNEQFF.

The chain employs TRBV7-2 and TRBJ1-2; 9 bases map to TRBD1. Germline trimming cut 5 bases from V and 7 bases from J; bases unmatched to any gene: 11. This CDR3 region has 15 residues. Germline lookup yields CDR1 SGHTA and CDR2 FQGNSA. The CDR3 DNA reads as TGTGCCAGCAGCGGGAGTGGGGACAGGGTAGGTGGCTACACCTTC. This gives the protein CASSGSGDRVGGYTF.

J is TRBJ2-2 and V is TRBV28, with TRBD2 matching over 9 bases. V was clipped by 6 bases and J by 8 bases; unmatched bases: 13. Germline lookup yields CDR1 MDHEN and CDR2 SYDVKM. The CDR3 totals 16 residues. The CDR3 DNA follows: TGTGCCAGCAGCTCTCCCCGGGGTAGCGGGAGAGGGGAGCTGTTTTTT. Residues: CASSSPRGSGRGELFF. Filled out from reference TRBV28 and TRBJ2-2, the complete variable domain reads DVKVTQSSRYLVKRTGEKVFLECVQDMDHENMFWYRQDPGLGLRLIYFSYDVKMKEKGDIPEGYSVSREKKERFSLILESASTNQTSMYLCASSSPRGSGRGELFFGEGSRLTVL.

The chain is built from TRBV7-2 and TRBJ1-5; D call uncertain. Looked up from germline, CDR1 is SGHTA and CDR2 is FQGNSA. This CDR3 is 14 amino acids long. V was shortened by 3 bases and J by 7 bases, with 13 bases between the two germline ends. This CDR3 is CASSFRGNFQPQHF. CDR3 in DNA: TGTGCCAGCAGCTTCCGAGGGAACTTCCAGCCCCAGCATTTT.

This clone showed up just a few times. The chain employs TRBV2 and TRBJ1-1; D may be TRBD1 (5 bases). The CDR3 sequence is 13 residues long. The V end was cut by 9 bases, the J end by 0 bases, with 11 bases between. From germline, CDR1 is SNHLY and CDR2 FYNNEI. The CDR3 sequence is CARLLTVNTEAFF. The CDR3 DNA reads TGTGCCAGGCTTTTGACAGTGAACACTGAAGCTTTCTTT.

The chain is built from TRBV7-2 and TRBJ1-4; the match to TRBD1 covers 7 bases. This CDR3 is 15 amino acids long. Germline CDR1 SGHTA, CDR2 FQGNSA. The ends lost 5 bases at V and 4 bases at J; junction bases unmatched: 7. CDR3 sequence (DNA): TGTGCCAGCAGCCCGGGCAGGGGGGATAATGAAAAACTGTTTTTT. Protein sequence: CASSPGRGDNEKLFF.

The CDR3 bases are TGTGCCAGCAGTGGTCCGACAGGGGGGAATTCACCCCTCCACTTT. Translation gives CASSGPTGGNSPLHF. This sequence joins TRBV2 and TRBJ1-6, with TRBD1 identical over 9 bases. The CDR3 runs 15 residues. With V trimmed by 4 bases and J by 7 bases, 5 bases remained unmatched. Per germline, CDR1 SNHLY and CDR2 FYNNEI.

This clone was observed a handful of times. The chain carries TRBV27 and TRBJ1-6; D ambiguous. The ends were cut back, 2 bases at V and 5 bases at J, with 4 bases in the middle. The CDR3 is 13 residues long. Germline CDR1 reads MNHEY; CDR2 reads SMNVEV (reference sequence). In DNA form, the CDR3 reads TGTGCCAGCAGTTTACTAAATAATTCACCCCTCCACTTT. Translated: CASSLLNNSPLHF.

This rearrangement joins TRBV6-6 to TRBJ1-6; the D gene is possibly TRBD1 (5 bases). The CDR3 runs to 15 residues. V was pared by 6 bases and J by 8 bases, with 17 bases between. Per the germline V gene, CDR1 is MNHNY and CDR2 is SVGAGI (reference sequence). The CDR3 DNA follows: TGTGCCAGCAGCCCCCTCGGGGGGTTCGATTCACCCCTCCACTTT. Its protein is CASSPLGGFDSPLHF.

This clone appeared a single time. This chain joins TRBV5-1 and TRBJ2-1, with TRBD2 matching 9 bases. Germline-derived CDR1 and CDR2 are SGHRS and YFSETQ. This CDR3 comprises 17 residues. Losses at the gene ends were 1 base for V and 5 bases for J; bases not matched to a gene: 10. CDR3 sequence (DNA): TGCGCCAGCAGCTTGAGGATTAGCGGGGGAACAGACAATGAGCAGTTCTTC. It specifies CASSLRISGGTDNEQFF.

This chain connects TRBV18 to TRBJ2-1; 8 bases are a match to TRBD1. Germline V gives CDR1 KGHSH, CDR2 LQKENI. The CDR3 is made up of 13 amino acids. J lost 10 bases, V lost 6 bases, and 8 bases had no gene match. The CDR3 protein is CASSSDRAEEQFF. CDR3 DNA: TGTGCCAGCTCTTCGGACAGGGCTGAGGAGCAGTTCTTC.

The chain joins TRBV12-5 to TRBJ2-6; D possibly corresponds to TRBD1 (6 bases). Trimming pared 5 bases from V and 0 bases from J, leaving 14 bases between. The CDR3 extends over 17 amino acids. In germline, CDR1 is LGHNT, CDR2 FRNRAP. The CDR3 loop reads CASGLQGWSSGANVLTF. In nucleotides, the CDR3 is TGTGCTAGTGGTCTACAGGGCTGGAGCTCTGGGGCCAACGTCCTGACTTTC.

CDR3 sequence (DNA): TGTGCCAGCAGTGATCAAGCCAGGACAGGGCTCAACAATGAGCAGTTCTTC. Translating gives CASSDQARTGLNNEQFF. This chain joins TRBV6-1 and TRBJ2-1, with 8 bases lining up with TRBD1. The CDR3 is 17 amino acids. V gave up 3 bases and J gave up 5 bases; unmatched junction bases: 12. Looked up from germline, CDR1 is MNHNS and CDR2 is SASEGT.

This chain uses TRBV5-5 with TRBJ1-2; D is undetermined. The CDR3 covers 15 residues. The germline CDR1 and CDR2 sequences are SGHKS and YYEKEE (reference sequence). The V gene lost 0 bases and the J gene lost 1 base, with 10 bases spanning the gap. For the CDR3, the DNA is TGTGCCAGCAGCTTGGTGGCAGGCGATAACTATGGCTACACCTTC. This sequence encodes CASSLVAGDNYGYTF.